This TCR beta chain is from a study of Graves' ophthalmopathy and Graves' hyperthyroidism. Researchers took RNA transcripts and amplified TCR beta CDR3 regions from them. A first-round RT-PCR used HTBI primers, followed by a second-round multiplex PCR. One entry per CDR3 protein results from TCRdb running MiXCR on the multiplex PCR reads. The profile shows over a million distinct CDR3 sequences, about 40% of them singletons. Notes on the study in general: Discrimination between ophthalmopathy and stable hyperthyroidism by a 13-signature model showed 85% to 90% sensitivity and about 84% specificity. Blood repertoires reportedly contained most expanded thyroid clonotypes above 0.001 frequency.

Comments on this clonotype: What it binds is unknown.

Uncontrolled infections, other autoimmune diseases, pregnancy or lactation barred patients from enrollment. The CDR3 loop spans 15 amino acids. With V trimmed by 9 bases and J by 2 bases, 11 bases remained unmatched. Germline V lookup: CDR1 ENHRY, CDR2 SYGVKD. The TCR sequence derives from an adult man with Graves' hyperthyroidism. The sequenced sample was peripheral blood or thyroid tissue (not recorded which). The gene calls are TRBV10-3 and TRBJ2-7; 9 bases agree with TRBD1. The CDR3 sequence is CAIRDRDLSTYEQYF. CDR3 in DNA: TGTGCCATTAGGGACAGGGATTTGAGCACCTACGAGCAGTACTTC.